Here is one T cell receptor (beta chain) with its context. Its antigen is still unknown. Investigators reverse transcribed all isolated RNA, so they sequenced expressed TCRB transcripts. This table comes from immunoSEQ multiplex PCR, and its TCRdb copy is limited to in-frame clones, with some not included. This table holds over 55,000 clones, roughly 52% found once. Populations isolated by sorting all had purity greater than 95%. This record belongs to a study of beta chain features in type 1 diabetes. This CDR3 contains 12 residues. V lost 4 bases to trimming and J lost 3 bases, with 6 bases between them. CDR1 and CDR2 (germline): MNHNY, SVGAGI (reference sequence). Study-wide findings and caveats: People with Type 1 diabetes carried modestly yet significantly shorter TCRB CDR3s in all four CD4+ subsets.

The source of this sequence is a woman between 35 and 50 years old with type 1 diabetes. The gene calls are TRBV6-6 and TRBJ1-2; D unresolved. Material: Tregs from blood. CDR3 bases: TGTGCCAGCAGTTTGGGCGACTATGGCTACACCTTC. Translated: CASSLGDYGYTF.